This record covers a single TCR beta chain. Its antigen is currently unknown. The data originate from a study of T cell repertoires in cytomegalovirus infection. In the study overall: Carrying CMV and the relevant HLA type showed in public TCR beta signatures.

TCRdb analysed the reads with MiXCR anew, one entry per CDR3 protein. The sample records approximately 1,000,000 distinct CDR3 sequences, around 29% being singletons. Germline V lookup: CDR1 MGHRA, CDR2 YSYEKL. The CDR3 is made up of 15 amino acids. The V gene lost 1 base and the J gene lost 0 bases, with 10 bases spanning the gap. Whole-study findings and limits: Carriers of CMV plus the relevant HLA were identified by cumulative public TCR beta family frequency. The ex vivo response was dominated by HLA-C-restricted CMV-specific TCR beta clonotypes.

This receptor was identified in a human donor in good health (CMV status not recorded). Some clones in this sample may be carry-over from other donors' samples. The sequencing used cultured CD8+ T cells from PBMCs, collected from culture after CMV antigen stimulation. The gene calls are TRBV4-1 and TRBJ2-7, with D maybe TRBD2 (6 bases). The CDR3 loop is CASSQGWTISYEQYF. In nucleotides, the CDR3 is TGCGCCAGCAGCCAAGGGTGGACTATCTCCTACGAGCAGTACTTC.